These T cell receptor beta chains were read from a single sample in a study of T cell repertoires in cytomegalovirus infection. TCRdb analysed the reads with MiXCR anew, one entry per CDR3 protein. Among about 300,000 distinct CDR3 sequences listed, roughly a tenth were seen once. The source material was PBMCs. The receptors derive from a human donor in good health (CMV status not recorded). Some clones in this sample may be carry-over from other donors' samples. CDR3s include the opening cysteine and the closing phenylalanine or tryptophan. A D gene is named only where the DNA matches it firmly. Clone size is shown for a subset of rows, as once, few, many or a class of expanded clone.

D	V	size	J	DNA	CDR3
TRBD2	TRBV5-1	-	TRBJ2-7	TGCGCCAGCAGCCCGGGGACTAGCGGGAGTACCTACGAGCAGTACTTC	CASSPGTSGSTYEQYF
TRBD2	TRBV5-4	many	TRBJ2-3	TGTGCCAGCAGCTTAAACCCTAGCGGGGGGGCCGGAGATACGCAGTATTTT	CASSLNPSGGAGDTQYF
TRBD1	TRBV7-9	many	TRBJ1-1	TGTGCCAGCAGCTCGGGACAGGGGGAGACAGCTTTCTTT	CASSSGQGETAFF
TRBD1	TRBV20-1	many	TRBJ1-5	TGCAGTGCTAGAGATCGGAGGGCAGGGGGTCAGCCCCAGCATTTT	CSARDRRAGGQPQHF
-	TRBV29-1	many	TRBJ2-1	TGCAGCGCAGGACAGAGCTCCTACAATGAGCAGTTCTTC	CSAGQSSYNEQFF
TRBD1	TRBV2	many	TRBJ2-3	TGTGCCAGCAGTGGGACAGGGGGCACAGATACGCAGTATTTT	CASSGTGGTDTQYF
-	TRBV11-1	many	TRBJ2-5	TGTGCCAGCAGCTCCGGTTTAGAGACCCAGTACTTC	CASSSGLETQYF
TRBD1	TRBV7-2	many	TRBJ1-6	TGTGCCAGCAGCTTAGTTGGACAGGGTATGTCACCCCTCCACTTT	CASSLVGQGMSPLHF
TRBD1	TRBV5-1	few	TRBJ2-5	TGCGCCAGCAGCTTGACAGGGGGAACGAAGACCCAGTACTTC	CASSLTGGTKTQYF
-	TRBV5-6	many	TRBJ1-3	TGTGCCAGCAGCTTGATCCCGGGATATGCGTCTGGAAACACCATATATTTT	CASSLIPGYASGNTIYF
-	TRBV28	few	TRBJ1-1	TGTGCCAGCAGTTTGTCACAGTACACTGAAGCTTTCTTT	CASSLSQYTEAFF
-	TRBV7-2	many	TRBJ1-5	TGTGCCAGCAGCTTAGAAGAAAATCAGCCCCAGCATTTT	CASSLEENQPQHF
TRBD2	TRBV20-1	many	TRBJ2-5	TGCAGTGCCGAGCGGGGTGGTGGAGAGACCCAGTACTTC	CSAERGGGETQYF
-	TRBV9	many	TRBJ2-1	TGTGCCAGCAGCGTAGAAGGACTACTCTACAATGAGCAGTTCTTC	CASSVEGLLYNEQFF
-	TRBV7-2	many	TRBJ1-5	TGTGCCAGCAGCTCCGATAGCAATCAGCCCCAGCATTTT	CASSSDSNQPQHF
-	TRBV5-4	few	TRBJ1-1	TGTGCCAGCAGCCCGGCCCGGAGATACACTGAAGCTTTCTTT	CASSPARRYTEAFF
-	TRBV29-1	many	TRBJ1-1	TGCAGCGTTAAAACTGAAGCTTTCTTT	CSVKTEAFF
-	TRBV5-1	-	TRBJ1-2	TGCGCCAGCAGCCGGGCCTCCTATGGCTACACCTTC	CASSRASYGYTF
-	TRBV6-2/TRBV6-3	few	TRBJ2-3	TGTGCCAGCAGGCATTTGAGGGAATCTAGCACAGATACGCAGTATTTT	CASRHLRESSTDTQYF
-	TRBV2	few	TRBJ2-7	TGTGCCAGCAGTGATCTCGGGGGGCGACTTAACGAGCAGTACTTC	CASSDLGGRLNEQYF
-	TRBV2	-	TRBJ1-2	TGTGCCAGCAGTGAGCGGGGGGGAAGTGGCTACACCTTC	CASSERGGSGYTF
TRBD2	TRBV5-1	many	TRBJ2-3	TGCGCCAGCAGCGCCGGACTAGCGGCAGATACGCAGTATTTT	CASSAGLAADTQYF
-	TRBV29-1	-	TRBJ1-4	TGCAGCGTTGCCGGGGCCGAGGAAAAACTGTTTTTT	CSVAGAEEKLFF
TRBD1	TRBV7-6	many	TRBJ1-5	TGTGCCAGCGGGACAGGGGGCAATCAGCCCCAGCATTTT	CASGTGGNQPQHF
-	TRBV7-9	many	TRBJ1-1	TGTGCCAGCAGCTTAGGTGGCAGGGACGCTTTCTTT	CASSLGGRDAFF
-	TRBV10-3	many	TRBJ2-5	TGTGCCATCAGTGACCCTGGGGGGCGAGAGACCCAGTACTTC	CAISDPGGRETQYF
-	TRBV28	-	TRBJ1-5	TGTGCCAGCAGAACAGGGCAGGAGCAGCCCCAGCATTTT	CASRTGQEQPQHF
-	TRBV4-3	many	TRBJ2-2	TGCGCCAGCAGCCTCGCCCTCATATCGGGAGCCGGGGAGCTGTTTTTT	CASSLALISGAGELFF
-	TRBV27	-	TRBJ1-1	TGTGCCAGCAGTTCTCTTTGGGAGGCAAACACTGAAGCTTTCTTT	CASSSLWEANTEAFF
TRBD1	TRBV7-8	few	TRBJ1-5	TGTGCCAGCAGCTTGGGCAGGGGGTTGAGTCAGCCCCAGCATTTT	CASSLGRGLSQPQHF
-	TRBV20-1	many	TRBJ2-1	TGCAGTGCTGAGCAGACCTGGAATGAGCAGTTCTTC	CSAEQTWNEQFF
TRBD1	TRBV6-2/TRBV6-3	many	TRBJ2-4	TGTGCCAGCACCCTTAGGGGACAGGGAAGAGCCAAAAACATTCAGTACTTC	CASTLRGQGRAKNIQYF
-	TRBV20-1	many	TRBJ1-1	TGCAGTGCTAGGAGGGTCGGCGGAAACACTGAAGCTTTCTTT	CSARRVGGNTEAFF
-	TRBV7-9	few	TRBJ1-5	TGTGCCAGCAGCCCGGGGGGGGACCGGGGATCGCCCCAGCATTTT	CASSPGGDRGSPQHF
-	TRBV27	-	TRBJ2-1	TGTGCCAGCAGTTTAACAGGGAGGACGACCTACAATGAGCAGTTCTTC	CASSLTGRTTYNEQFF
TRBD1	TRBV29-1	-	TRBJ2-7	TGCAGCGCAGGGGGCGATTACTACGAGCAGTACTTC	CSAGGDYYEQYF
-	TRBV7-8	many	TRBJ1-1	TGTGCCAGCAGCTCATCCGTTGACCGGAGTGAAGCTTTCTTT	CASSSSVDRSEAFF
TRBD1	TRBV12-3/TRBV12-4	many	TRBJ1-2	TGTGCCAGCAGTTCCACAGGGGGTAGATATGGCTACACCTTC	CASSSTGGRYGYTF
TRBD1	TRBV29-1	-	TRBJ2-1	TGCAGCGTTGAATGGTCAGGGGGCGGGAATGAGCAGTTCTTC	CSVEWSGGGNEQFF
-	TRBV6-6	many	TRBJ2-5	TGTGCCAGCAGTTACTCGAGAGAGACCCAGTACTTC	CASSYSRETQYF
TRBD1	TRBV24-1	-	TRBJ2-3	TGTGCCACCAGTGACCCCGAAAGGGGGCCCTGGGGTACGCAGTATTTT	CATSDPERGPWGTQYF
-	TRBV29-1	many	TRBJ1-2	TGCAGCGTTGAAGGGGTCGTAGCAGCAGACTATGGCTACACCTTC	CSVEGVVAADYGYTF
-	TRBV28	many	TRBJ1-3	TGTGCCAGCAGTCACGGGAGCAACTCTGGAAACACCATATATTTT	CASSHGSNSGNTIYF
TRBD1	TRBV4-3	many	TRBJ2-5	TGCGCCAGCAGCCTCAAACAGGGGTGGCAGACCCAGTACTTC	CASSLKQGWQTQYF
-	TRBV29-1	-	TRBJ1-1	TGCAGCGTGCACAGAGAGATGAACACTGAAGCTTTCTTT	CSVHREMNTEAFF
TRBD1	TRBV12-3/TRBV12-4	-	TRBJ1-4	TGTGCCAGCAGTCTATCCGGGACAGGAGTGATCCTGTTTTTT	CASSLSGTGVILFF
-	TRBV6-2/TRBV6-3	many	TRBJ1-5	TGTGCCAGCAGTTACTCGAGGGGATGGGTTTTTCAGCCCCAGCATTTT	CASSYSRGWVFQPQHF
TRBD1	TRBV7-1	-	TRBJ1-1	TGTGCCAGCAGCCCGCCCGGGACAGGGAACCCCGCTGAAGCTTTCTTT	CASSPPGTGNPAEAFF
TRBD2	TRBV20-1	many	TRBJ2-1	TGCAGTGCTAGAGCTCTAGCGGGCTTCACCTACAATGAGCAGTTCTTC	CSARALAGFTYNEQFF
-	TRBV2	few	TRBJ1-5	TGTGCCAGCAGTGAAGCGGGGCGGATTAGCAATCAGCCCCAGCATTTT	CASSEAGRISNQPQHF